The clone carrying this T cell receptor beta chain appeared once. No antigen is known for it. 13 Jbeta primers and 60 Vbeta primers were used for the PCR. Some clones are missing from TCRdb's copy, which holds only in-frame ones; the method was immunoSEQ multiplex PCR. This table holds roughly 140,000 clones, about 80% found once. This entry belongs to a study of cytomegalovirus exposure and HLA in healthy donors. Study conclusions and caveats: Under in vitro conditions, three CMV-associated chains were confirmed as specific for CMV antigens. About 87% or about 30% of the time was how often most TCR beta V segments were productive, according to an earlier analysis. Most likely, a cluster of highly shared sequence variants arose as a sequencing artifact.

The CDR3 is 15 residues long. The receptor was isolated from a woman aged 55-70 years in good health and CMV-seropositive. The sample consisted of PBMCs. V is TRBV21-1 and J is TRBJ2-7; TRBD1 is the table's D call and was not checked against the DNA. TRBV21-1 is reported as a pseudogene. The CDR3 loop is CASSNFRDSSYEQYF. In nucleotides, the CDR3 is TGTGCCAGCAGCAACTTTAGGGACAGCTCCTACGAGCAGTACTTC.